This TCR beta chain comes out of a study of cytomegalovirus exposure and HLA in healthy donors. Whole-study context: The 120 validation repertoires, a later analysis reported, used the same platform as the roughly 730 repertoires from the first cohort. Notes on the study in general: Generally TCR sequences proved uncommon, though certain public TCRs appeared in numerous donors. A list of about 180 TCR beta chains associated with cytomegalovirus was given.

Notes on this clone: As yet, its antigen is unknown.

The CDR3 is 16 amino acids. Germline trimming cut 2 bases from V and 0 bases from J; bases unmatched to any gene: 7. Germline assignment: CDR1 SGHAT and CDR2 FQNNGV. The data were produced by immunoSEQ multiplex PCR, yet TCRdb's version contains in-frame clones alone and is incomplete. The sample contains roughly 180,000 clones, approximately 84% of which appear only once. This TCR came from a man between 18 and 35 years old in good health and CMV-seropositive. The specimen was PBMCs. The rearrangement links TRBV11-2 to TRBJ2-7; 7 bases map to TRBD1. The CDR3 DNA reads TGTGCCAGCAGCTTATTCTGGGGACAGAGCTCCTACGAGCAGTACTTC. Amino acids: CASSLFWGQSSYEQYF.